This TCR beta chain was observed in a study of blood T cell repertoires in COVID-19. On the study more broadly: The United States, Italy and Spain provided the acute and convalescent COVID-19 samples. PBMCs, B-cell-depleted T cells, or T cells were the source of the cDNA or gDNA that made up the material.

CDR3 length equals 14 residues. The V end was cut by 2 bases, the J end by 3 bases, with 8 bases between. Germline V gives CDR1 WSHSY, CDR2 SAAADI. Generated by immunoSEQ multiplex PCR, the TCRdb table keeps only in-frame clones and is missing some. The data show some 41,000 clones, 65% to 90% seen once. The source material was peripheral blood. This clonotype originated in a man in his forties or fifties with active COVID-19. The chain joins TRBV10-2 to TRBJ2-1; maybe TRBD2 (6 bases). The CDR3 here is CASSELASYNEQFF. DNA for the CDR3: TGCGCCAGCAGTGAGCTAGCGAGCTACAATGAGCAGTTCTTC.